This T cell receptor (beta chain) was found in a study of shared clonotypes between healthy human individuals. The overall study: Researchers assigned three CD4 naive, three CD4 memory, two CD8 naive and one CD8 memory plate to each donor.

Comments on this clone: Other nucleotide sequences in the sample specify the same CDR3.

Using immunoSEQ multiplex PCR, the repertoire was profiled, and TCRdb retains in-frame clones only, with some absent. The sample holds around 700,000 clones, less than 85% seen once. The sequenced sample consisted of memory CD4+ T cells sorted from blood. Subset defined: CD45RA-negative fraction. This receptor was identified in a woman under 40 in good health.

The CDR3 DNA is TGCGCCAGCAGTGAACAGGGACAAGAGACCCAGTACTTC. It translates to CASSEQGQETQYF. This chain connects TRBV10-1 to TRBJ2-5; the D gene is possibly TRBD1 (6 bases). The CDR3 has 13 amino acids. Trimming left V 3 bases short and J 2 bases short, with 7 bases between. In germline, CDR1 is WNHNN, CDR2 SYGVQD (reference sequence).